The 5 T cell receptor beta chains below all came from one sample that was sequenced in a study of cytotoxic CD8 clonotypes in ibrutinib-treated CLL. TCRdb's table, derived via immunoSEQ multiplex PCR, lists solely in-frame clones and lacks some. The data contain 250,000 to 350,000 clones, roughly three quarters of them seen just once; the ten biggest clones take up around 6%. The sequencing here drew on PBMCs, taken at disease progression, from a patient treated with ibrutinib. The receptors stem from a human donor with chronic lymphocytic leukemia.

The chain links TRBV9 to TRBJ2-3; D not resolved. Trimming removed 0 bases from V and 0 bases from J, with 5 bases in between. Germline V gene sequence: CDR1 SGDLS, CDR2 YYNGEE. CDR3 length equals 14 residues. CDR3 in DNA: TGTGCCAGCAGCGTAGGTAGAAGCACAGATACGCAGTATTTT. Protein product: CASSVGRSTDTQYF.

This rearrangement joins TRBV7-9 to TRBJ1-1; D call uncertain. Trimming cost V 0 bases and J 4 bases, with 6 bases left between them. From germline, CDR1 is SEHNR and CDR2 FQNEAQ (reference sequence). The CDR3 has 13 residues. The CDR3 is CASSLAAGTEAFF. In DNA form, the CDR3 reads TGTGCCAGCAGCTTAGCGGCCGGCACTGAAGCTTTCTTT.

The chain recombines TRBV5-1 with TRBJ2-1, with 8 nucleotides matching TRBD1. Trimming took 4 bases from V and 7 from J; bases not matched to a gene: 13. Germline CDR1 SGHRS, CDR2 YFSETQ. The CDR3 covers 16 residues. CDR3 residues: CASSPSPGQASNEQFF. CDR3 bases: TGCGCCAGCAGCCCGTCGCCGGGACAGGCTTCTAATGAGCAGTTCTTC. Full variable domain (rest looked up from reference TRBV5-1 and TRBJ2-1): KAGVTQTPRYLIKTRGQQVTLSCSPISGHRSVSWYQQTPGQGLQFLFEYFSETQRNKGNFPGRFSGRQFSNSRSEMNVSTLELGDSALYLCASSPSPGQASNEQFFGPGTRLTVL.

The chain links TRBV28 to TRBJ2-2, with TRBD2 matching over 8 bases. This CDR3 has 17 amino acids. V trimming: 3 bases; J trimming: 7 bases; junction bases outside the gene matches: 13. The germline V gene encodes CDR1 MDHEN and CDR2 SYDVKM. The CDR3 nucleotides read TGTGCCAGCAGTTTGGGACGGGAGGGCCGATTAGGCGGGGAGCTGTTTTTT. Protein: CASSLGREGRLGGELFF. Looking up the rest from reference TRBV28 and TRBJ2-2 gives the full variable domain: DVKVTQSSRYLVKRTGEKVFLECVQDMDHENMFWYRQDPGLGLRLIYFSYDVKMKEKGDIPEGYSVSREKKERFSLILESASTNQTSMYLCASSLGREGRLGGELFFGEGSRLTVL.

The CDR3 region is CASSHSQQGQYEQYF. The CDR3 DNA reads TGTGCCAGCAGCCACTCCCAACAGGGACAATACGAGCAGTACTTC. V usage is TRBV9 and J usage is TRBJ2-7; possible D gene TRBD1, 6 bases. This CDR3 is built from 15 residues. The V and J ends lost 4 bases and 4 bases respectively, with 18 bases between them. Germline assignment: CDR1 SGDLS and CDR2 YYNGEE.